This T cell receptor (beta chain) came from a study of shared clonotypes between healthy human individuals. As for the study in general: Every donor yielded three CD4 naive, three CD4 memory, two CD8 naive and one CD8 memory plate.

Over several immunoSEQ plates, each subset's genomic DNA was distributed in even portions. Repertoires were generated with immunoSEQ multiplex PCR, while TCRdb's copy carries only in-frame clones and drops some. The sample holds hundreds of thousands of clones; approximately 96% are singletons and the top ten take about 0.12%. Germline CDR1 and CDR2: MDHEN and SYDVKM. The CDR3 is 16 amino acids. The V gene end was trimmed by 1 base and the J gene end by 6 bases; junction bases not matched to a gene: 12. Study observations and caveats: Non-shared clonotypes had lower generation probabilities than those shared by all four donors.

A remark on this clone: Antigen specificity is unknown.

Naivety among CD8 cells was defined by CD45RO negativity and positive CCR7 selection, thereby excluding terminally differentiated effector memory CD45RA+ cells. The chain carries TRBV28 and TRBJ2-7, with 7 bases that match TRBD2. The receptor's source is a woman aged 30 to 39 in good health. Input material: naive CD8+ T cells sorted from blood. CDR3 region: CASSLYGGSTLIEQYF. The CDR3 DNA follows: TGTGCCAGCAGTTTATATGGCGGGAGTACATTAATCGAGCAGTACTTC.